The clone carrying this T cell receptor (beta chain) has a single count. This sample is part of a study of shared clonotypes between healthy human individuals. Replicate PCRs from sorted subsets contained around 200 ng DNA, which is some 30,000 T cell genomes. Sequencing used immunoSEQ multiplex PCR; TCRdb keeps in-frame clones, though not all of them. Here the sample spans over a million clones, 75% to 85% being singletons. This CDR3 contains 16 residues. Germline V gene sequence: CDR1 MGHRA, CDR2 YSYEKL. V lost 0 bases, J lost 5 bases, and 16 bases lay in between. The J gene is TRBJ1-1, the V gene TRBV4-1, with a tentative D call TRBD1 (6 bases). The source is a man aged 18 to 30 in good health. Some clones in this sample may be carry-over from other donors' samples. The sequenced sample was memory CD4+ T cells from PBMCs. Described subset: CD45RA-negative fraction. In DNA form, the CDR3 reads TGCGCCAGCAGCCAAGATCGTTCTGGGGGGCGGACTGAAGCTTTCTTT. As protein: CASSQDRSGGRTEAFF.